These 14 T cell receptor beta chains came from one sample sequenced in a study of monozygotic twins with inflammatory bowel disease. TCRdb reanalyzed the 5' RACE reads, giving one entry per CDR3 protein sequence and no DNA. The specimen's table records roughly 200,000 distinct CDR3 sequences. Source material: blood. The receptors originated from a human donor with ulcerative colitis or Crohn's disease, or a healthy co-twin of an affected twin (not recorded which).

This chain uses TRBV9 with TRBJ2-1; the D call from TCRdb, TRBD1, cannot be confirmed without DNA. Germline V lookup: CDR1 SGDLS, CDR2 YYNGEE. CDR3 size: 17 residues. The CDR3 loop reads CASSAQSSWRKDNEQFF. Full variable domain (outside the CDR3, taken from reference TRBV9 and TRBJ2-1): DSGVTQTPKHLITATGQRVTLRCSPRSGDLSVYWYQQSLDQGLQFLIQYYNGEERAKGNILERFSAQQFPDLHSELNLSSLELGDSALYFCASSAQSSWRKDNEQFFGPGTRLTVL.

This rearrangement joins TRBV18 to TRBJ2-2. CDR3 length: 12 amino acids. Germline loops: CDR1 KGHSH, CDR2 LQKENI. The CDR3 loop reads CASSPRDGELFF.

The chain joins TRBV4-2 to TRBJ1-4; TCRdb gives TRBD1 as the D gene, but with no DNA this cannot be confirmed. Germline assignment: CDR1 LGHNA and CDR2 YNFKEQ. This CDR3 has 14 amino acids. The chain's CDR3 is CASNGGVVDEKLFF.

The CDR3 region is CASGSGYNEQFF. The chain employs TRBV12-5 and TRBJ2-1. Germline lookup yields CDR1 LGHNT and CDR2 FRNRAP. CDR3 length: 12 residues.

The chain combines TRBV5-4 with TRBJ1-2; TCRdb calls TRBD1, which cannot be checked without DNA. The CDR3 loop spans 16 amino acids. Germline CDR1 and CDR2: SGHNT and YYREEE (reference sequence). The CDR3 protein is CASSFSGGQTNYGYTF.

V gene TRBV7-6 combines with J gene TRBJ2-1. The CDR3 is 13 residues long. The germline gives CDR1 SGHVS, CDR2 FNYEAQ. This CDR3 reads CASSPFEYNEQFF.

V gene TRBV11-2 combines with J gene TRBJ2-1; the D call from TCRdb, TRBD2, cannot be confirmed without DNA. The CDR3 is 19 amino acids. Germline CDR1 is SGHAT and CDR2 is FQNNGV. Here the CDR3 reads CASSLVGREGGSSYNEQFF.

The chain is built from TRBV27 and TRBJ2-1; TCRdb returns TRBD2, unconfirmable since there is no DNA. Germline loops: CDR1 MNHEY, CDR2 SMNVEV (reference sequence). The CDR3 totals 14 residues. CDR3 region: CASRILAGVGEQFF.

The chain uses TRBV20-1 and TRBJ1-6; TCRdb calls TRBD1, which cannot be checked without DNA. The germline V gene encodes CDR1 DFQATT and CDR2 SNEGSKA (reference sequence). This CDR3 is built from 19 residues. The CDR3 here is CSAREKFQQASSYNSPLHF.

The J gene is TRBJ2-5, the V gene TRBV5-4; with no DNA, the TCRdb D assignment of TRBD2 cannot be verified. The CDR3 runs 14 residues. CDR1 and CDR2 from the germline V gene are SGHNT and YYREEE (reference sequence). CDR3 residues: CASSLLALQETQYF.

The V gene is TRBV20-1, the J gene TRBJ2-7; the D call from TCRdb, TRBD1, cannot be confirmed without DNA. The CDR3 spans 13 residues. Per germline, CDR1 DFQATT and CDR2 SNEGSKA (reference sequence). CDR3 sequence reads: CSAPGTGTYEQYF.

The chain is built from TRBV7-3 and TRBJ2-1; the D call from TCRdb, TRBD1, cannot be confirmed without DNA. Germline CDR1 is SGHTA and CDR2 is FQGTGA. The CDR3 extends over 13 amino acids. The CDR3 loop reads CASSFGPEGRQFF.

This chain links TRBV25-1 with TRBJ2-7; without DNA, the TCRdb call of TRBD1 cannot be checked. The germline CDR1 and CDR2 sequences are MGHDK and SYGVNS. CDR3 size: 16 residues. CDR3 sequence reads: CASSDPGGRGPYEQYF.

V is TRBV4-3 and J is TRBJ2-2. The CDR3 is 16 amino acids. Looked up from germline, CDR1 is LGHNA and CDR2 is YSLEER. CDR3 protein: CASSPAKQSNTGELFF.